This paragraph reports one T cell receptor beta chain. At one end, the junction sequence differs from germline, possibly due to a read error. The CDR3 consists of 16 residues. Germline V CDR1 and CDR2: MGHDK, SYGVNS. This entry belongs to a study of control samples from healthy donors and cancer patients. The protocol was immunoSEQ multiplex PCR, while the TCRdb copy is restricted to in-frame clones and leaves out a portion. The table lists about 130,000 clones, approximately 90% of them singletons. The chain employs TRBV25-1 and TRBJ1-6; no definite D call. Source material: blood. The sequence was collected from a man between 18 and 29 years old in good health. Here the CDR3 reads CASREKALNANSPLHF. CDR3 bases: TGTGCCAGCCGTGAGAAGGCCCTGAATGCCAATTCACCCCTCCACTTT.